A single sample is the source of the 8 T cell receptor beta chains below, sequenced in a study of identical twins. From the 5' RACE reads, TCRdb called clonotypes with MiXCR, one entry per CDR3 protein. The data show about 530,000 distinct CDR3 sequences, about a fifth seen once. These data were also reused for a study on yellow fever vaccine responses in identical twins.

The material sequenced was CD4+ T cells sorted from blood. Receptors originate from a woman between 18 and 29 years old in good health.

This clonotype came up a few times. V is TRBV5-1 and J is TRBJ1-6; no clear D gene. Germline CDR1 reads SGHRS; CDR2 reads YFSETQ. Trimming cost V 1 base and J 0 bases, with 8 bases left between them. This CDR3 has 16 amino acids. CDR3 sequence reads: CASSLSADSYNSPLHF. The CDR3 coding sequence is TGCGCCAGCAGCTTGTCGGCGGACTCCTATAATTCACCCCTCCACTTT.

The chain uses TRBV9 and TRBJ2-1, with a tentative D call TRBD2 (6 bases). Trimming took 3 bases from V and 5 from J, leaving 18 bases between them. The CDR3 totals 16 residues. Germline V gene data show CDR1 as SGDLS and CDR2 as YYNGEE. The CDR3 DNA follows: TGTGCCAGCAGCGAAGAGTTCGGGGGTGCTCACAATGAGCAGTTCTTC. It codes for CASSEEFGGAHNEQFF.

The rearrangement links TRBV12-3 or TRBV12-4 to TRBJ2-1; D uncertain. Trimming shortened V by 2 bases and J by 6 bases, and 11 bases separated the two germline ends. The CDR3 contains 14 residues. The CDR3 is CASSLPRIGNEQFF. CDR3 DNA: TGTGCCAGCAGTTTACCCAGGATCGGCAATGAGCAGTTCTTC.

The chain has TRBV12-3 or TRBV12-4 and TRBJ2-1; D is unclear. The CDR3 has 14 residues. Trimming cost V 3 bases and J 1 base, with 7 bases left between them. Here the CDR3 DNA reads TGTGCCAGCAGTTTCTGGGTTTCCTACAATGAGCAGTTCTTC. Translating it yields CASSFWVSYNEQFF.

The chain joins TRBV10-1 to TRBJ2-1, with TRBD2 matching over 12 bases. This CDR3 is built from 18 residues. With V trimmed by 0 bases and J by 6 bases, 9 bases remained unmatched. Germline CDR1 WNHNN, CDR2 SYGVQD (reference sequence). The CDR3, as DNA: TGCGCCAGCAGTGAGTCGGGGCTAGCGGGAGGGTATTCCAATGAGCAGTTCTTC. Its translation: CASSESGLAGGYSNEQFF.

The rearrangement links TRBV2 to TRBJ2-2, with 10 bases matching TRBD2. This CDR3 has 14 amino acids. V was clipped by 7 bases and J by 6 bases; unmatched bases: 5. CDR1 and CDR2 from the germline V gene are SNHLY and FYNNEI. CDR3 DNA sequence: TGTGCCAGCATCGCTAGCGGGAGTCCCGGGGAGCTGTTTTTT. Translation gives CASIASGSPGELFF.

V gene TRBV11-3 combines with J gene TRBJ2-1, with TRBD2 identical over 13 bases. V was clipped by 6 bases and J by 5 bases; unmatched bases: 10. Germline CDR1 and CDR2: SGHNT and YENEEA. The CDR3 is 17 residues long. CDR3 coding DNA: TGTGCCAGCAGAGCCCTATCCGGGACTAGCGGGAACAATGAGCAGTTCTTC. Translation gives CASRALSGTSGNNEQFF.

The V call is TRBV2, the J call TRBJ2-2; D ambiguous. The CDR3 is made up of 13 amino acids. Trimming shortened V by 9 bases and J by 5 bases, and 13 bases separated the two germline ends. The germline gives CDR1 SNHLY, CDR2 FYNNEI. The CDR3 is CARTSPRTGELFF. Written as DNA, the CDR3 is TGTGCCAGGACAAGTCCTCGGACCGGGGAGCTGTTTTTT.